Detailed here is one T cell receptor (beta chain). The antigen is not known. Germline is not matched at one junction end, which may reflect a read error. The repertoire was sequenced with immunoSEQ multiplex PCR; TCRdb's copy has only in-frame clones and lacks some. The repertoire consists of roughly 80,000 clones, with approximately 93% occurring once and the leading ten covering approximately 0.67%. This sample is part of a study of cytomegalovirus exposure and HLA in healthy donors. Points from the study as a whole: Reports described diagnosis of cytomegalovirus status by the classifier as highly specific and sensitive.

CDR1 and CDR2 (germline): SSHAT, FNYEAQ (reference sequence). The CDR3 is 14 amino acids. This clonotype was obtained from a man younger than 35 in good health and CMV-seronegative. This chain links TRBV7-7 with TRBJ2-5; tentative D call: TRBD2 (5 bases). Sequencing input: PBMCs. CDR3 sequence: CASSFNGNQETQYF. The DNA of the CDR3 is TGTGCTAGCAGCTTTAACGGGAACCAAGAGACCCAGTACTTC.